The 14 T cell receptor beta chains in this list originate from one sample, sequenced in a study of shared clonotypes between healthy human individuals. Profiled with immunoSEQ multiplex PCR; TCRdb holds only in-frame clones, not every one. The sample lists about 1.5 million clones; 95% to 99% were seen once. Sequencing was carried out using naive CD4+ T cells sorted from blood. Subset specified: CD45RA+ positively selected. These receptors were obtained from a young man in good health.

The chain uses TRBV7-9 and TRBJ2-7, with D perhaps assigned TRBD1 or TRBD2 (5 bases each). V was trimmed by 4 bases and J by 4 bases, leaving 8 bases between them. This CDR3 spans 12 amino acids. Germline assignment: CDR1 SEHNR and CDR2 FQNEAQ (reference sequence). CDR3 protein: CASSSREYEQYF. In nucleotides, the CDR3 is TGTGCCAGCAGCTCCAGGGAGTACGAGCAGTACTTC. The variable domain in full, completed from reference TRBV7-9 and TRBJ2-7, reads DTGVSQNPRHKITKRGQNVTFRCDPISEHNRLYWYRQTLGQGPEFLTYFQNEAQLEKSRLLSDRFSAERPKGSFSTLEIQRTEQGDSAMYLCASSSREYEQYFGPGTRLTVT.

The rearrangement uses TRBV7-2 and TRBJ1-1; possible D gene TRBD1, 6 bases. The CDR3 runs 14 residues. The germline V gene encodes CDR1 SGHTA and CDR2 FQGNSA. V lost 5 bases, J lost 5 bases, and 15 bases lay in between. The chain's CDR3 is CASSPIGGETEAFF. The DNA of the CDR3 is TGTGCCAGCAGCCCCATCGGGGGCGAGACTGAAGCTTTCTTT.

The chain uses TRBV7-2 and TRBJ2-2, with 7 bases aligning to TRBD1. Germline CDR1 reads SGHTA; CDR2 reads FQGNSA. With V trimmed by 5 bases and J by 7 bases, 4 bases remained unmatched. The CDR3 is 13 amino acids. The CDR3 here is CASSRDSYGELFF. The CDR3 region has the DNA TGTGCCAGCAGCCGGGACAGTTACGGGGAGCTGTTTTTT. Variable domain in full (rest from reference TRBV7-2 and TRBJ2-2): GAGVSQSPSNKVTEKGKDVELRCDPISGHTALYWYRQSLGQGLEFLIYFQGNSAPDKSGLPSDRFSAERTGGSVSTLTIQRTQQEDSAVYLCASSRDSYGELFFGEGSRLTVL.

The chain recombines TRBV19 with TRBJ2-7, with 7 bases identical to TRBD1. Germline loops: CDR1 LNHDA, CDR2 SQIVND (reference sequence). This CDR3 has 17 residues. J was trimmed by 1 base and V by 3 bases; bases with no gene match: 12. Here the CDR3 reads CASSIRGQGERSYEQYF. In DNA, the CDR3 is TGTGCCAGTAGTATTCGAGGGCAGGGGGAACGTTCCTACGAGCAGTACTTC.

The chain has TRBV28 and TRBJ2-1; D not certain. There are 11 residues in the CDR3. Trimming removed 8 bases at V and 10 bases at J, with 12 bases between. Germline V CDR1 and CDR2: MDHEN, SYDVKM. In DNA, the CDR3 is TGTGCCAGCGGTTCAAGGTCAGAGCAGTTCTTC. It is translated as CASGSRSEQFF.

The chain links TRBV5-1 to TRBJ2-7; the match to TRBD1 covers 8 bases. The trim removed 2 bases at V and 7 bases at J, leaving 8 bases unmatched. From germline, CDR1 is SGHRS and CDR2 YFSETQ. The CDR3 is made up of 14 amino acids. The CDR3, as DNA: TGCGCCAGCAGCTTATCTACCCAGGGGGCGGAGCAGTACTTC. Its translation: CASSLSTQGAEQYF.

The J gene is TRBJ1-5, the V gene TRBV19; D is possibly TRBD1 (6 bases). The CDR3 has 12 residues. Germline loops: CDR1 LNHDA, CDR2 SQIVND (reference sequence). CDR3 coding DNA: TGTGTTACAGGGAATAGCAATCAGCCCCAGCATTTT. Its translation is CVTGNSNQPQHF. Full variable domain (remainder filled in from reference TRBV19 and TRBJ1-5): DGGITQSPKYLFRKEGQNVTLSCEQNLNHDAMYWYRQDPGQGLRLIYYSQIVNDFQKGDIAEGYSVSREKKESFPLTVTSAQKNPTAFYLCVTGNSNQPQHFGDGTRLSIL.

V usage is TRBV28 and J usage is TRBJ2-7, with TRBD1 as a possible D gene (6 bases). V lost 5 bases and J lost 4, with 15 bases in between. Looked up from germline, CDR1 is MDHEN and CDR2 is SYDVKM. The CDR3 is made up of 14 amino acids. The DNA of the CDR3 is TGTGCCAGCAGTCCAGGACAGAGGCGGTACGAGCAGTACTTC. This sequence encodes CASSPGQRRYEQYF.

This chain uses TRBV12-5 with TRBJ1-1; tentative D call: TRBD1 (5 bases). CDR1 is LGHNT, CDR2 FRNRAP, per germline. Trimming pared 6 bases from V and 1 base from J, leaving 12 bases between. The CDR3 runs 14 residues. The CDR3 region has the DNA TGTGCTAGTGGCCCGGACACACGGAACACTGAAGCTTTCTTT. Its translation: CASGPDTRNTEAFF.

The chain recombines TRBV9 with TRBJ1-3; possibly TRBD1 for D (5 bases). The CDR3 spans 15 residues. The V gene lost 3 bases and the J gene lost 0 bases, with 10 bases spanning the gap. Germline loops: CDR1 SGDLS, CDR2 YYNGEE. The CDR3 nucleotides are TGTGCCAGCAGCGAGGGACTGCACTCTGGAAACACCATATATTTT. It codes for CASSEGLHSGNTIYF.

This chain joins TRBV10-3 and TRBJ1-6; possible D gene TRBD1, 5 bases. Between the trimmed V and J ends, which lost 2 bases and 8 bases, there was a span of 10 bases. The germline V gene has CDR1 ENHRY and CDR2 SYGVKD. There are 14 residues in the CDR3. The CDR3 protein is CAISENRRDSPLHF. The CDR3 nucleotides read TGTGCCATCAGTGAGAACAGGAGGGATTCACCCCTCCACTTT.

This clone was counted a single time. This rearrangement joins TRBV7-3 to TRBJ2-7, with TRBD2 matching 7 bases. This CDR3 spans 15 amino acids. V trimming: 6 bases; J trimming: 5 bases; junction bases outside the gene matches: 13. CDR1 and CDR2 (germline): SGHTA, FQGTGA. The CDR3 here is CASSFDSPAGDEQYF. DNA of the CDR3: TGTGCCAGCAGTTTTGACAGCCCCGCGGGGGACGAGCAGTACTTC.

V is TRBV7-9 and J is TRBJ2-7, with D possibly being TRBD2 (6 bases). There are 15 residues in the CDR3. In germline, CDR1 is SEHNR, CDR2 FQNEAQ (reference sequence). V gave up 6 bases and J gave up 3 bases, with 18 bases separating them. CDR3 in DNA: TGTGCCAGCAGTGAGACCGGGACTTTCTTCTACGAGCAGTACTTC. Its protein is CASSETGTFFYEQYF.

The chain combines TRBV7-6 with TRBJ1-4, with 7 nucleotides matching TRBD1. Looked up from germline, CDR1 is SGHVS and CDR2 is FNYEAQ. This CDR3 spans 16 amino acids. The V and J ends lost 5 bases and 3 bases, in that order; junction bases with no gene match: 9. Here the CDR3 reads CASSARQGGSNEKLFF. The CDR3 DNA follows: TGTGCCAGCAGCGCCCGACAGGGCGGTTCTAATGAAAAACTGTTTTTT.